Sequencing of this T cell receptor beta chain was carried out in a study of T cells after posttransplantation cyclophosphamide. Study results and limitations: Skin or GI-infiltrating T cells shared few TRB sequences with blood. Donor CD8+ memory clones often dominated recipient blood repertoires at later times. Recipient CMV seropositivity and CMV reactivation strongly tracked TRB clonality.

Germline CDR1 SGHRS, CDR2 YFSETQ. Trimming cost V 4 bases and J 4 bases; bases outside gene matches: 10. This CDR3 spans 16 amino acids. The data were produced by immunoSEQ multiplex PCR, yet TCRdb's version contains in-frame clones alone and is incomplete. The table lists approximately 1,000 clones, around 59% of them singletons. Busulfan-fludarabine conditioning, marrow transplant, and cyclophosphamide on days +3 and +4 were administered. A remark on this clone: Its antigen remains unknown.

The genes are TRBV5-1 and TRBJ2-5; the match to TRBD2 covers 10 bases. The specimen was CD8+ T cells sorted from blood, collected after allogeneic stem cell transplant with posttransplant cyclophosphamide. This clonotype was obtained from a male patient aged 50 to 59 who received an allogeneic stem cell transplant from an unrelated donor, was CMV-positive, and had acute GVHD only. The graft donor may account for some of the T cells. In DNA form, the CDR3 reads TGCGCCAGCAGCGCCGTGACTAGCGGGTGGGGAGAGACCCAGTACTTC. Its translation: CASSAVTSGWGETQYF.